This T cell receptor beta chain was identified during a study of T cells after yellow fever vaccination. TCRdb redid the calling of the 5' RACE reads with MiXCR, one entry per CDR3 protein. This sample yields a few hundred thousand distinct CDR3 sequences, of which around 8.6% are seen a single time; approximately 3.5% belongs to the top ten. Germline CDR1 and CDR2: SGHKS and YYEKEE (reference sequence). CDR3 length equals 16 residues. The J segment lost 1 base and the V segment lost 4 bases, leaving 5 bases of the junction unmatched. At least ten counts were recorded for this clonotype. The sequence came from a man aged 18 to 29 who received the YFV17D yellow fever vaccine. The chain combines TRBV5-5 with TRBJ2-3, with 11 positions matching TRBD2. The sample was CD4+ T cells sorted from PBMCs, taken 5 days after the yellow fever booster vaccination. This CDR3 reads CASSVLAGGRTDTQYF. The CDR3 DNA follows: TGTGCCAGCAGCGTCCTAGCGGGGGGCCGCACAGATACGCAGTATTTT.